This TCR beta chain appears in the sequencing data of a study of memory CD4+ T cells and cytomegalovirus serostatus. Trimming shortened V by 7 bases and J by 6 bases, and 9 bases separated the two germline ends. Germline V CDR1 and CDR2: SNHLY, FYNNEI. The CDR3 has 11 residues. Single viable CD3+CD4+CD8-CD45RO+ cells were sorted as the memory CD4+ T cells. Serum IgG to CMV pp150, pp28, p38 and p52 defined serostatus. Total CD4+ T cells were enriched by CD4 positive selection. Concerning this clone: The antigen is undetermined.

General observations from the study: The CMV-associated TCR signature appears largely within the CD4+ memory repertoire.

Source study methods: After removing out-of-frame reads, millions of distinct TCRbeta sequences remained. Sequencing used immunoSEQ multiplex PCR; TCRdb keeps in-frame clones, though not all of them. V and J calls and clone size are as listed in that table; D and trimming were resolved from the DNA. In the table there are 84,000 or so clones, roughly 80% of which are singletons. The sequence was collected from an adult in good health and CMV-seronegative. The chain has TRBV2 and TRBJ1-2; a weak D match, TRBD1 (5 bases). The sequenced material came from memory CD4+ T cells from blood. CDR3 bases: TGTGCCAGCATCGAAGGGGATGGCTACACCTTC. Its protein is CASIEGDGYTF.